This passage covers 3 T cell receptor beta chains from one sample sequenced in a study of blood T cells in healthy people across ages. Alongside a J-beta primer mix, a sample-barcoded 5' primer served in a second PCR lasting roughly 7 to 12 cycles. One entry per CDR3 protein results from TCRdb running MiXCR on the 5' RACE reads. The sample shows 1.5 million to 2 million distinct CDR3 sequences, almost 35% of them seen only once. The sequencing sample was made of blood. The receptors originated from a woman in her thirties in good health.

The sample holds a few counts of this clonotype. The chain's CDR3 is CASSLFGPDTQYF. The CDR3 region has the DNA TGTGCCAGCAGCTTATTTGGCCCAGATACGCAGTATTTT. This chain links TRBV7-3 with TRBJ2-3; D is undetermined. Deletions cut 2 bases from V and 4 bases from J, with 7 bases between. Germline CDR1 and CDR2: SGHTA and FQGTGA. The CDR3 covers 13 residues. Looking up the rest from reference TRBV7-3 and TRBJ2-3 gives the full variable domain: GAGVSQTPSNKVTEKGKYVELRCDPISGHTALYWYRQSLGQGPEFLIYFQGTGAADDSGLPNDRFFAVRPEGSVSTLKIQRTERGDSAVYLCASSLFGPDTQYFGPGTRLTVL.

This chain links TRBV5-1 with TRBJ2-2; a weak D match, TRBD1 (6 bases). Germline-derived CDR1 and CDR2 are SGHRS and YFSETQ. The CDR3 length is 16 residues. V was pared by 2 bases and J by 0 bases, with 11 bases between. The CDR3 DNA reads TGCGCCAGCAGCTTTTTACAGGGAGCGAACACCGGGGAGCTGTTTTTT. Residues: CASSFLQGANTGELFF.

The chain recombines TRBV20-1 with TRBJ2-2, with a weak D call TRBD2 (6 bases). The CDR3 spans 14 residues. With 3 bases removed from V and 6 bases from J, the gap between germline ends came to 14 bases. Germline V gene lookup returns CDR1 DFQATT and CDR2 SNEGSKA (reference sequence). The CDR3 here is CSARRGPSAGELFF. CDR3 DNA sequence: TGCAGTGCTAGGCGGGGCCCGTCCGCCGGGGAGCTGTTTTTT.